This TCR beta chain appears in the sequencing data of a study of vaccination and CD4 T cells after COVID-19. Study results and caveats: Spike mono-reactivity held for 304 of 307 vaccine-specific clones in convalescent patients.

Sequenced with the Oncomine TCR Beta short-read assay was DNA taken from cultured CD4+ T cells. TCRdb recomputed calls from the PCR reads with MiXCR, one row per CDR3 protein. The sample has 10,000 to 15,000 distinct CDR3 sequences; approximately 62% are singletons. As for this clonotype: The target antigen is unknown.

CDR1 and CDR2 from the germline V gene are SGHVS and FQNEAQ. V shed 3 bases and J 0 bases; nucleotides not matched to a gene: 4. The length of the CDR3 is 16 residues. Treatment given: roughly 11-day PBMC culture with coronavirus spike peptide pools or control peptides (ViraFEST assay). Material: CD4+ T cells from blood, cultured in vitro. The chain is built from TRBV7-8 and TRBJ2-7, with 11 bases aligning to TRBD2. This clonotype originated in a human donor who had recovered from COVID-19. The CDR3 DNA follows: TGTGCCAGCAGCTTCTCCACTAGCGGGAGCTCCTACGAGCAGTACTTC. Translating gives CASSFSTSGSSYEQYF. Filled out from reference TRBV7-8 and TRBJ2-7, the complete variable domain reads GAGVSQSPRYKVAKRGQDVALRCDPISGHVSLFWYQQALGQGPEFLTYFQNEAQLDKSGLPSDRFFAERPEGSVSTLKIQRTQQEDSAVYLCASSFSTSGSSYEQYFGPGTRLTVT.